This paragraph reports one TCR beta chain. Its antigen is still unknown. V was clipped by 6 bases and J by 7 bases, with 13 bases between them. The CDR3 extends over 13 amino acids. Germline V gene lookup returns CDR1 SGHTA and CDR2 FQGTGA. The sample originates from a study of shared clonotypes between healthy human individuals. Study results and caveats: Among donors, sharing of clonotypes was expected to be affected by sequencing depth. Relative to their counterparts shared across all four donors, non-shared clonotypes exhibited diminished generation probabilities. The study found about 5% of naive CD4 clonotypes shared across a few donors.

A CD45RA+ naive subset and a CD45RA-negative memory subset were split from CD4+ cells. Data came from immunoSEQ multiplex PCR; TCRdb stores just in-frame clones and leaves some out. The table lists around 2.5 million clones, 80% to 95% of them singletons. This sequence joins TRBV7-3 and TRBJ2-1; tentative D call: TRBD2 (5 bases). The clonotype comes from a man aged 18 to 30 in good health. Some clones in this sample may be carry-over from other donors' samples. The sample taken for sequencing was naive CD4+ T cells from PBMCs. The subset denotes: CD45RA+ positively selected. The CDR3 DNA reads as TGTGCCAGCAGTTTAGCGAGACTTAATGAGCAGTTCTTC. This encodes CASSLARLNEQFF. The entire variable domain, with the rest obtained from reference TRBV7-3 and TRBJ2-1, is as follows: GAGVSQTPSNKVTEKGKYVELRCDPISGHTALYWYRQSLGQGPEFLIYFQGTGAADDSGLPNDRFFAVRPEGSVSTLKIQRTERGDSAVYLCASSLARLNEQFFGPGTRLTVL.